This section outlines one T cell receptor beta chain sequence together with its context. The record originates from a study of cytomegalovirus exposure and HLA in healthy donors. This CDR3 spans 15 amino acids. V gave up 3 bases and J gave up 1 base; unmatched junction bases: 6. Germline CDR1 reads SGHRS; CDR2 reads YFSETQ. This PCR relied on a set of 60 Vbeta primers and 13 Jbeta primers. The assay was immunoSEQ multiplex PCR, and TCRdb's table has in-frame clones only and misses some. The sample lists under 200,000 clones, roughly 80% occurring once. The sequence was collected from a human donor in good health. The gene calls are TRBV5-1 and TRBJ1-1; 7 bases agree with TRBD1. Material: PBMCs. The CDR3 DNA reads TGCGCCAGCAGCTCGCGGACAGGCCCGAACACTGAAGCTTTCTTT. Its protein is CASSSRTGPNTEAFF.